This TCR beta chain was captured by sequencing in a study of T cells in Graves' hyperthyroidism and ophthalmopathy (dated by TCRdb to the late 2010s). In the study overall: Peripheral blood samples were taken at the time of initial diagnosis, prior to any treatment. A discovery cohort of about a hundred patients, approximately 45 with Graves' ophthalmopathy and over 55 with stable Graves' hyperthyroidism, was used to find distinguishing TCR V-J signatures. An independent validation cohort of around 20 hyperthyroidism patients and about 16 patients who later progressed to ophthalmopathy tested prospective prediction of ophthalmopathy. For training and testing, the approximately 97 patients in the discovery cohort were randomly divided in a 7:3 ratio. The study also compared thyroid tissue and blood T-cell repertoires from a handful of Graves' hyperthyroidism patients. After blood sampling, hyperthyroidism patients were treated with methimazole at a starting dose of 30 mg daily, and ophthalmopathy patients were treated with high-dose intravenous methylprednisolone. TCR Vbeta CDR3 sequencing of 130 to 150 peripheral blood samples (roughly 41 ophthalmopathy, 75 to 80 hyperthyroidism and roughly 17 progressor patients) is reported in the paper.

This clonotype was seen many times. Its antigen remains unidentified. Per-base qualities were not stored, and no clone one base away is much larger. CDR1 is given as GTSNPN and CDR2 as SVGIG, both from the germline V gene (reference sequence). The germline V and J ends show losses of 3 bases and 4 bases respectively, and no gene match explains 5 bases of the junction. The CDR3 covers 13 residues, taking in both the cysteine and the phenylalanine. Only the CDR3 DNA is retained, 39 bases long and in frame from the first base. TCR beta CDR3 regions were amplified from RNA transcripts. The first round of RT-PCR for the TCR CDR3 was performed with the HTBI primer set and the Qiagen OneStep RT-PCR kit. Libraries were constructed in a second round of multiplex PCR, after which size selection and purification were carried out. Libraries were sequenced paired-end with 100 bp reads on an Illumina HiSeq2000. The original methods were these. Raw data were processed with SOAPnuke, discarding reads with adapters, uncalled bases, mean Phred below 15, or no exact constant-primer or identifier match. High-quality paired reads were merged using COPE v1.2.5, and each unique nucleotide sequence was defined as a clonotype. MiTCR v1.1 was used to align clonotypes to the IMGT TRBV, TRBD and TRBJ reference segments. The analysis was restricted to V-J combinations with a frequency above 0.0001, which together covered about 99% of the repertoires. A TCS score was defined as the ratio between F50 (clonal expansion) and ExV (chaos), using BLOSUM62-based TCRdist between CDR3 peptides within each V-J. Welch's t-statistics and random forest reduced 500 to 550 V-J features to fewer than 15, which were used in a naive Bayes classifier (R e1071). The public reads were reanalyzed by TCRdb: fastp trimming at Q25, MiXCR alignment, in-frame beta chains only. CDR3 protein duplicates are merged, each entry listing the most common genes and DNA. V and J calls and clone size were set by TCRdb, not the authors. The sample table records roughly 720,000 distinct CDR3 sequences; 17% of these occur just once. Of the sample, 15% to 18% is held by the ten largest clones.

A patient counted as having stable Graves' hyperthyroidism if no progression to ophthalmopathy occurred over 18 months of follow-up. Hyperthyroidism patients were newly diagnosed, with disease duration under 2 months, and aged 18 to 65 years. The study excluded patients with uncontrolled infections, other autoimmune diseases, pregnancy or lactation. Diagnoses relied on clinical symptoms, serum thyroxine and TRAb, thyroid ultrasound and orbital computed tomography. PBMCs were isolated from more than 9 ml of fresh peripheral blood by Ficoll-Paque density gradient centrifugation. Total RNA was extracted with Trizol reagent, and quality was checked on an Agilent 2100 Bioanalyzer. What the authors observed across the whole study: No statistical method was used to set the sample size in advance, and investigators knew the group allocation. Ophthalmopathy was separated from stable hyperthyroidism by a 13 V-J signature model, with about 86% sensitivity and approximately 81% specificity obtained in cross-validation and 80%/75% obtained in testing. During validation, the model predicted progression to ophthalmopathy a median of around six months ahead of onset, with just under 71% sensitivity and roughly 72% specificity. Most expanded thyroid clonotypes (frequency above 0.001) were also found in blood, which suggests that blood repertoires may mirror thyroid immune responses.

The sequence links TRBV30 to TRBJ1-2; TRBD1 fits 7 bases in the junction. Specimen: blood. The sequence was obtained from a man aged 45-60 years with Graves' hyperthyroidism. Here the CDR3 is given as CAWSSGGSYGYTF. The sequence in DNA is TGTGCCTGGAGCTCAGGGGGGAGCTATGGCTACACCTTC.